The 29 T cell receptor beta chains below all came from one sample that was sequenced in a study of metastatic and nonmetastatic thyroid tumors. With MiXCR, TCRdb called clones anew from the PCR reads. The repertoire consists of 20,000 to 25,000 clones, with around 20% occurring once and the leading ten covering approximately 30%. Before thyroid surgery, none of the patients had received any treatment. Sequences were obtained from blood. These TCRs come from a female donor with papillary thyroid cancer or a benign thyroid nodule (not recorded which). Some clones in this sample may be carry-over from other donors' samples.

This clone occurred many times. The rearrangement uses TRBV28 and TRBJ1-1; D is possibly TRBD1 (5 bases). The ends were cut back, 6 bases at V and 7 bases at J, with 18 bases in the middle. Germline lookup yields CDR1 MDHEN and CDR2 SYDVKM. This CDR3 has 14 amino acids. The CDR3 sequence: CASRPPQVSGEAFF. The CDR3 bases are TGTGCCAGCAGACCGCCACAGGTTTCCGGTGAAGCTTTCTTT.

Notes on this clone: A much larger clone differs from this one at a single base, so this may be a read error. V gene TRBV7-9 combines with J gene TRBJ2-4; D call uncertain. The V gene's germline CDR1 is SEHNR and CDR2 FQNEAQ (reference sequence). CDR3 length: 15 residues. The CDR3 DNA reads TGTGCCAGCAGCCCTCCCCCCCGAATGGGAAACATTAAGTACTTC. It yields the protein CASSPPPRMGNIKYF. The complete variable domain, with remaining parts taken from reference TRBV7-9 and TRBJ2-4, reads DTGVSQNPRHKITKRGQNVTFRCDPISEHNRLYWYRQTLGQGPEFLTYFQNEAQLEKSRLLSDRFSAERPKGSFSTLEIQRTEQGDSAMYLCASSPPPRMGNIKYFGAGTRLSVL.

This clone was counted a few times. A much bigger clone sits one base away, suggesting this may be a read error. The chain recombines TRBV13 with TRBJ2-5; TRBD2 matches 7 bases. CDR3 length: 16 residues. V lost 1 base to trimming and J lost 5 bases; unmatched junction nucleotides: 10. Germline CDR1 reads PRHDT; CDR2 reads FYEKMQ (reference sequence). CDR3 sequence (DNA): TGTGCCAGCAGCTTAGAGGCGGGAGTGCCTTGGGAGACCCAGTACTTC. Translated: CASSLEAGVPWETQYF.

This clone was observed at least ten times. V gene TRBV18 combines with J gene TRBJ2-3, with 8 bases fitting TRBD1. CDR1 and CDR2 from the germline V gene are KGHSH and LQKENI. The CDR3 is 17 amino acids. The trim removed 2 bases at V and 2 bases at J, leaving 9 bases unmatched. CDR3 protein: CASSPWAGGANTDTQYF. Here the CDR3 DNA reads TGTGCCAGCTCACCATGGGCAGGGGGCGCGAACACAGATACGCAGTATTTT.

This clone occurred a few times. The chain couples TRBV6-6 to TRBJ2-3, with TRBD2 matching 7 bases. Trimming removed 2 bases from V and 6 bases from J; junction bases left unmatched: 14. The CDR3 totals 17 residues. Germline CDR1 reads MNHNY; CDR2 reads SVGAGI (reference sequence). In DNA, the CDR3 is TGTGCCAGCAGTTACACCTTAGCAGGCGGGAGCGGGGATACGCAGTATTTT. Translation: CASSYTLAGGSGDTQYF.

This clone has at least ten counts. Other DNA sequences within the sample encode an identical CDR3. This chain uses TRBV5-1 with TRBJ2-1, with TRBD1 identical over 8 bases. Germline V gene lookup returns CDR1 SGHRS and CDR2 YFSETQ. This CDR3 comprises 15 residues. Germline trimming cut 0 bases from V and 6 bases from J; bases unmatched to any gene: 5. The CDR3 is CASSLGGRGLNEQFF. CDR3 nucleotides: TGCGCCAGCAGCTTGGGTGGCAGGGGGCTCAATGAGCAGTTCTTC.

By frequency in the sample, this clone is medium-sized. This sequence joins TRBV7-2 and TRBJ2-3; no reliable D call. The CDR3 is 11 amino acids. CDR1 is SGHTA and CDR2 is FQGNSA in the germline V gene. Trimming took 2 bases from V and 6 from J, leaving 3 bases between them. The CDR3 loop reads CASSLRDTQYF. Here the CDR3 DNA reads TGTGCCAGCAGCTTAAGGGATACGCAGTATTTT.

As concerns this clone: This may arise from a read error, as a much more abundant clone is one base away. This sample includes further DNA sequences coding for the same CDR3. V is TRBV20-1 and J is TRBJ2-3; TRBD2 might be the D (6 bases). CDR3 size: 14 residues. Between the trimmed V and J ends, which lost 5 bases and 0 bases, there was a span of 12 bases. The germline CDR1 and CDR2 sequences are DFQATT and SNEGSKA (reference sequence). CDR3 nucleotides: TGCAGTGCTCGCCTTGGAGGGAGCACAGATACGCAGTATTTT. Protein product: CSARLGGSTDTQYF.

This clone is judged large. The J gene is TRBJ1-5, the V gene TRBV15; D perhaps matches TRBD1 (5 bases). This CDR3 has 12 amino acids. The V end was cut by 5 bases, the J end by 7 bases, with 9 bases between. Germline assignment: CDR1 LNHNV and CDR2 YYDKDF (reference sequence). The CDR3: CATSPGDQPQHF. DNA for the CDR3: TGTGCCACCAGCCCCGGGGACCAGCCCCAGCATTTT.

This clone was found many times. This chain joins TRBV7-8 and TRBJ2-1, with D possibly TRBD2 on 6 matching bases. The V end lost 7 bases, the J end lost 0 bases, and 13 bases lay between the germline ends. Germline V gene lookup returns CDR1 SGHVS and CDR2 FQNEAQ. This CDR3 is 15 amino acids long. Here the CDR3 DNA reads TGTGCCAGCAAGCTGACGGGACTCTCCTACAATGAGCAGTTCTTC. This sequence encodes CASKLTGLSYNEQFF.

The genes are TRBV27 and TRBJ1-6, with 7 nucleotides matching TRBD1. This CDR3 is built from 15 residues. Germline-derived CDR1 and CDR2 are MNHEY and SMNVEV (reference sequence). J gave up 4 bases and V 2 bases, and 2 bases lay outside the gene matches. The CDR3 here is CASSLKQGYNSPLHF. The DNA for the CDR3 is TGTGCCAGCAGTTTAAAACAGGGGTATAATTCACCCCTCCACTTT.

This clone came up many times. J is TRBJ1-2 and V is TRBV11-2; D unclear. V was shortened by 0 bases and J by 5 bases, with 4 bases between the two germline ends. The CDR3 sequence is 12 residues long. CDR1 and CDR2 from the germline V gene are SGHAT and FQNNGV. CDR3 coding DNA: TGTGCCAGCAGCTTAGAGGGTTATGGCTACACCTTC. Translating gives CASSLEGYGYTF.

The V and J genes are TRBV30 and TRBJ1-4; D not resolved. The germline V and J ends were trimmed by 8 bases and 8 bases, with 12 bases remaining between them. From germline, CDR1 is GTSNPN and CDR2 SVGIG (reference sequence). The CDR3 covers 11 residues. The CDR3 sequence is CATKGDEKLFF. The CDR3 nucleotides read TGTGCCACTAAGGGAGACGAAAAACTGTTTTTT.

This clone has a count of ten or more. The chain couples TRBV7-2 to TRBJ1-2; a weak D match, TRBD1 (6 bases). This CDR3 has 13 residues. The germline gives CDR1 SGHTA, CDR2 FQGNSA. V lost 6 bases, J lost 4 bases, and 12 bases lay in between. The CDR3 DNA is TGTGCCAGCAGTTCAGGGGTTTCCTATGGCTACACCTTC. As protein: CASSSGVSYGYTF.

This clone has a count of ten or more. The sample contains more than one DNA sequence encoding this CDR3. CDR3 coding DNA: TGTGCCAGCAGACTCCCAGCGACAGATACGCAGTATTTT. Encoded protein: CASRLPATDTQYF. The chain uses TRBV6-1 and TRBJ2-3; D ambiguous. The CDR3 covers 13 residues. Trimming removed 6 bases at V and 3 bases at J, with 10 bases between. CDR1 and CDR2 (germline): MNHNS, SASEGT.

This clone has more than one count but fewer than ten. This chain joins TRBV25-1 and TRBJ2-5, with D possibly being TRBD1 or TRBD2 (5 bases each). This CDR3 spans 16 amino acids. Germline V CDR1 and CDR2: MGHDK, SYGVNS. V gave up 3 bases and J gave up 10 bases, with 24 bases separating them. CDR3 sequence reads: CASSDDYRGHQDIQYF. The CDR3 bases are TGTGCCAGCAGTGACGATTACCGGGGCCACCAAGATATCCAGTACTTC.

This clone has at least ten counts. The chain joins TRBV19 to TRBJ2-3, with D hard to call. Germline loops: CDR1 LNHDA, CDR2 SQIVND (reference sequence). The CDR3 has 12 residues. With 1 base removed from V and 5 bases from J, the gap between germline ends came to 4 bases. The CDR3 spells CASSIGKDTQYF. CDR3 in DNA: TGTGCCAGTAGTATAGGGAAAGATACGCAGTATTTT.

This clone is classed as medium-sized. The chain uses TRBV28 and TRBJ2-1, with TRBD1 identical over 7 bases. The CDR3 spans 12 residues. The trim removed 8 bases at V and 8 bases at J, leaving 6 bases unmatched. Germline V CDR1 and CDR2: MDHEN, SYDVKM. CDR3: CASYRGTDEQFF. The CDR3 region has the DNA TGTGCCAGCTACAGGGGTACGGATGAGCAGTTCTTC.

This clone was counted ten times or more. The chain couples TRBV5-1 to TRBJ1-1; the D is unclear. The CDR3 is made up of 14 amino acids. Germline CDR1 and CDR2: SGHRS and YFSETQ. The V gene lost 4 bases and the J gene lost 7 bases, with 17 bases spanning the gap. The CDR3 region is CASSPEFEGFEAFF. CDR3 nucleotides: TGCGCCAGCAGCCCGGAGTTCGAGGGATTTGAAGCTTTCTTT.

This chain links TRBV5-1 with TRBJ1-6; perhaps TRBD1 as D (6 bases). The CDR3 totals 13 residues. V shed 0 bases and J shed 8 bases, with 6 bases lying between them. CDR1 SGHRS and CDR2 YFSETQ come from the germline V gene. CDR3 in DNA: TGCGCCAGCAGCTTGGGGGGGCATTCACCCCTCCACTTT. Protein product: CASSLGGHSPLHF.

This clone was seen just once. J is TRBJ2-2 and V is TRBV20-1; maybe TRBD1 (5 bases). The CDR3 contains 14 residues. CDR1 DFQATT and CDR2 SNEGSKA come from the germline V gene (reference sequence). The V end was cut by 3 bases, the J end by 2 bases, with 10 bases between. CDR3 DNA sequence: TGCAGTGCTAGTCCGACAGTCAACACCGGGGAGCTGTTTTTT. It is translated as CSASPTVNTGELFF.

Turning to this clone: It may be a read error: a sequence one base away is much more abundant. The chain is built from TRBV5-4 and TRBJ2-2; TRBD2 is a possible D gene (6 bases). V shed 1 base and J shed 5 bases, with 15 bases lying between them. The germline CDR1 and CDR2 sequences are SGHNT and YYREEE (reference sequence). CDR3 length: 16 amino acids. CDR3 DNA sequence: TGTGCCAGCAGCTTGACCGGGACGGCGGGGACCGGGGAGCTGTTTTTT. Its protein product is CASSLTGTAGTGELFF.

The chain employs TRBV20-1 and TRBJ1-2, with unresolved D. CDR3 length: 13 residues. The germline V gene encodes CDR1 DFQATT and CDR2 SNEGSKA (reference sequence). Trimming shortened V by 2 bases and J by 2 bases, and 9 bases separated the two germline ends. Here the CDR3 DNA reads TGCAGTGCTAGACCTATGGGGAACTATGGCTACACCTTC. Its protein is CSARPMGNYGYTF.

This clone was counted many times. Without the conserved terminal phenylalanine or tryptophan, this CDR3 likely stems from a read error. The DNA is left out, because the CDR3 cannot be placed on it with certainty; the CDR3 is given as TCRdb lists it. The chain combines TRBV7-9 with TRBJ2-5. Germline V gene sequence: CDR1 SEHNR, CDR2 FQNEAQ (reference sequence). Both ends counted, the CDR3 spans 8 residues. CDR3 region: CASSFHGL.

This clone was picked up many times. The chain employs TRBV4-3 and TRBJ2-5; D is perhaps TRBD1 (5 bases). V was trimmed by 0 bases and J by 7 bases, leaving 6 bases between them. This CDR3 is 12 amino acids long. The V gene's germline CDR1 is LGHNA and CDR2 YSLEER. CDR3 nucleotides: TGCGCCAGCAGCCAAGAAAGGGGGACCCAGTACTTC. Protein product: CASSQERGTQYF.

This clone has at least ten counts. The CDR3 region has the DNA TGTGCCAGCTCCTCCCATAGCGGGAGGGCCACCAATGAGCAGTTCTTC. This translates into CASSSHSGRATNEQFF. The V and J genes are TRBV27 and TRBJ2-1; 11 positions match TRBD2. The V and J ends lost 8 bases and 6 bases, in that order; junction bases with no gene match: 12. CDR1 and CDR2 from the germline V gene are MNHEY and SMNVEV (reference sequence). The CDR3 extends over 16 amino acids.

The rearrangement uses TRBV12-3 or TRBV12-4 and TRBJ2-5; D remains ambiguous. The CDR3 is made up of 11 amino acids. Trimming removed 3 bases from V and 5 bases from J, with 4 bases in between. This CDR3 reads CASSLGETQYF. CDR3 DNA sequence: TGTGCCAGCAGTTTGGGGGAGACCCAGTACTTC.

DNA for the CDR3: TGTGCCAGCATCACCAGGACAGGGGAGGTTCAGCCCCAGCATTTT. It is translated as CASITRTGEVQPQHF. This chain links TRBV6-2 or TRBV6-3 with TRBJ1-5, with TRBD1 identical over 9 bases. Germline CDR1 reads MNHEY; CDR2 reads SVGEGT. The length of the CDR3 is 15 residues. V trimming: 7 bases; J trimming: 6 bases; junction bases outside the gene matches: 10.

This clone occurred many times. The rearrangement uses TRBV4-3 and TRBJ2-7; 9 positions match TRBD2. CDR1 is LGHNA and CDR2 is YSLEER in the germline V gene. With V trimmed by 5 bases and J by 2 bases, 16 bases remained unmatched. The length of the CDR3 is 18 residues. DNA of the CDR3: TGCGCCAGCAGCTACAAGGCTGGGTCTAGCGGGGCACCCTACGAGCAGTACTTC. Translation: CASSYKAGSSGAPYEQYF.